One and the same sample provided the 27 T cell receptor beta chains below, sequenced in a study of cytomegalovirus exposure and HLA in healthy donors. Sequenced by immunoSEQ multiplex PCR; TCRdb stores in-frame clones only, minus some. This table holds approximately 200,000 clones, 80% to 90% found once. Sequencing was carried out using PBMCs. The receptors were gathered from a woman under 30 in good health and CMV-seronegative.

V is TRBV7-8 and J is TRBJ2-7; TRBD1 matches at 9 bases. There are 18 residues in the CDR3. The junction had 19 bases not matched to a gene; V was cut back by 7 bases and J by 3 bases. Germline CDR1 is SGHVS and CDR2 is FQNEAQ. The CDR3 sequence is CASTHHRGRVARSYEQYF. CDR3 nucleotide sequence: TGTGCCAGCACCCATCACAGGGGGCGCGTGGCTAGAAGCTACGAGCAGTACTTC. The full variable domain, in which reference TRBV7-8 and TRBJ2-7 provide the parts outside the CDR3, is GAGVSQSPRYKVAKRGQDVALRCDPISGHVSLFWYQQALGQGPEFLTYFQNEAQLDKSGLPSDRFFAERPEGSVSTLKIQRTQQEDSAVYLCASTHHRGRVARSYEQYFGPGTRLTVT.

The chain is built from TRBV4-1 and TRBJ2-3; 7 bases match TRBD1. CDR3 length equals 15 residues. With V trimmed by 3 bases and J by 2 bases, 5 bases remained unmatched. CDR1 MGHRA and CDR2 YSYEKL come from the germline V gene. CDR3 in amino acids: CASSQQGDFTDTQYF. CDR3 nucleotides: TGCGCCAGCAGCCAGCAGGGGGATTTCACAGATACGCAGTATTTT.

The chain links TRBV27 to TRBJ2-7, with 8 bases aligning to TRBD1. V shed 2 bases and J 2 bases; nucleotides not matched to a gene: 2. This CDR3 is 14 amino acids long. CDR1 and CDR2 (germline): MNHEY, SMNVEV (reference sequence). CDR3 nucleotides: TGTGCCAGCAGTTTACGACAGGGGCCCTACGAGCAGTACTTC. Encoded protein: CASSLRQGPYEQYF.

The gene calls are TRBV7-2 and TRBJ2-2, with TRBD1 identical over 7 bases. Germline trimming cut 4 bases from V and 5 bases from J; bases unmatched to any gene: 10. Germline loops: CDR1 SGHTA, CDR2 FQGNSA. The length of the CDR3 is 16 residues. The CDR3 loop reads CASSWRGLTGTGELFF. DNA of the CDR3: TGTGCCAGCAGCTGGCGCGGTTTGACAGGGACCGGGGAGCTGTTTTTT.

The chain combines TRBV4-1 with TRBJ1-1, with D uncertain. The V end was cut by 2 bases, the J end by 6 bases, with 13 bases between. The CDR3 has 14 residues. CDR1 and CDR2 (germline): MGHRA, YSYEKL. As DNA, the CDR3 is TGCGCCAGCAGCCAACCGACGACTGGGTCTGAAGCTTTCTTT. Translating it yields CASSQPTTGSEAFF.

J is TRBJ1-1 and V is TRBV10-2; D is perhaps TRBD1 (6 bases). The CDR3 contains 13 residues. Between the trimmed V and J ends, which lost 3 bases and 5 bases, there was a span of 10 bases. Germline CDR1 and CDR2: WSHSY and SAAADI. DNA of the CDR3: TGCGCCAGCAGTGACAGGGGAAGGACTGAAGCTTTCTTT. Translation: CASSDRGRTEAFF.

The chain has TRBV4-3 and TRBJ2-3; 8 nucleotides agree with TRBD2. The V segment lost 4 bases and the J segment 2 bases; nucleotides outside the gene matches: 8. Germline CDR1 and CDR2: LGHNA and YSLEER. CDR3 size: 16 residues. The CDR3 spells CASSPQAGVSTDTQYF. CDR3 DNA sequence: TGCGCCAGCAGCCCTCAAGCGGGAGTATCCACAGATACGCAGTATTTT.

The CDR3 is CASSLGREIDFNEQFF. The CDR3 nucleotides read TGTGCCAGCAGCTTGGGGCGGGAGATCGATTTCAATGAGCAGTTCTTC. The chain employs TRBV5-4 and TRBJ2-1, with 7 bases that match TRBD2. The CDR3 is 16 residues long. The V segment lost 0 bases and the J segment 6 bases; nucleotides outside the gene matches: 9. Looked up from germline, CDR1 is SGHNT and CDR2 is YYREEE (reference sequence).

The chain employs TRBV5-1 and TRBJ2-1; 8 bases match TRBD1. The germline CDR1 and CDR2 sequences are SGHRS and YFSETQ. J was trimmed by 6 bases and V by 0 bases; bases with no gene match: 8. The length of the CDR3 is 16 residues. For the CDR3, the DNA is TGCGCCAGCAGCTTGGCCACCGACAGGGGATCCAATGAGCAGTTCTTC. Its protein product is CASSLATDRGSNEQFF.

This clone was picked up a small number of times. This chain connects TRBV6-5 to TRBJ1-2, with 7 bases lining up with TRBD1. The ends lost 6 bases at V and 4 bases at J; junction bases unmatched: 5. Germline loops: CDR1 MNHEY, CDR2 SVGAGI. The CDR3 runs to 13 residues. The CDR3 region has the DNA TGTGCCAGCAGCCTACAGGGGACCTATGGCTACACCTTC. Protein product: CASSLQGTYGYTF.

V usage is TRBV6-1 and J usage is TRBJ2-7, with D maybe TRBD1 (5 bases). The V gene's germline CDR1 is MNHNS and CDR2 SASEGT. V lost 8 bases and J 5 bases, leaving 16 bases between the germline ends. This CDR3 contains 13 residues. CDR3 nucleotide sequence: TGTGCCAGCTGGGGCCTGACCAGCCACGAGCAGTACTTC. This encodes CASWGLTSHEQYF.

The chain couples TRBV27 to TRBJ2-3; no definite D call. V shed 3 bases and J shed 6 bases, with 13 bases lying between them. This CDR3 is built from 14 residues. In germline, CDR1 is MNHEY, CDR2 SMNVEV (reference sequence). CDR3: CASSFATAADTQYF. CDR3 DNA sequence: TGTGCCAGCAGTTTCGCTACCGCCGCGGATACGCAGTATTTT.

Turning to this clone: The same CDR3 also results from other DNA sequences found in this sample. This chain connects TRBV9 to TRBJ2-7; 11 nucleotides match TRBD2. Germline-derived CDR1 and CDR2 are SGDLS and YYNGEE. V was clipped by 0 bases and J by 1 base; unmatched bases: 0. The CDR3 runs 15 residues. CDR3: CASSVGTSGSYEQYF. CDR3 nucleotides: TGTGCCAGCAGCGTAGGGACTAGCGGGTCCTACGAGCAGTACTTC.

V is TRBV7-9 and J is TRBJ2-5; possibly TRBD2 for D (6 bases). V lost 5 bases to trimming and J lost 7 bases, with 14 bases between them. Germline loops: CDR1 SEHNR, CDR2 FQNEAQ (reference sequence). This CDR3 spans 13 amino acids. The CDR3 DNA is TGTGCCAGCAGCCAACTAGCCCTGTTGACCCAGTACTTC. Its translation: CASSQLALLTQYF. The full variable domain, rest sourced from reference TRBV7-9 and TRBJ2-5, is DTGVSQNPRHKITKRGQNVTFRCDPISEHNRLYWYRQTLGQGPEFLTYFQNEAQLEKSRLLSDRFSAERPKGSFSTLEIQRTEQGDSAMYLCASSQLALLTQYFGPGTRLLVL.

The V and J genes are TRBV2 and TRBJ2-7, with D hard to call. CDR1 is SNHLY and CDR2 is FYNNEI in the germline V gene. The length of the CDR3 is 14 residues. V lost 3 bases and J lost 7, with 16 bases in between. The CDR3, as DNA: TGTGCCAGCAGTGAGCTGGCTAGTCTTAGGGAGCAGTACTTC. Translation gives CASSELASLREQYF.

This clone was recorded once. The V and J genes are TRBV9 and TRBJ2-3; 14 bases are a match to TRBD2. The length of the CDR3 is 18 residues. Trimming took 3 bases from V and 3 from J; bases not matched to a gene: 9. Germline V gene sequence: CDR1 SGDLS, CDR2 YYNGEE. The CDR3 here is CASSAGGTSGSKTDTQYF. The CDR3 region has the DNA TGTGCCAGCAGCGCCGGGGGGACTAGCGGGAGCAAAACAGATACGCAGTATTTT.

The gene calls are TRBV6-4 and TRBJ2-7, with a possible D match to TRBD1 (6 bases). There are 14 residues in the CDR3. Trimming pared 3 bases from V and 3 bases from J, leaving 12 bases between. Germline loops: CDR1 MRHNA, CDR2 SNTAGT. The CDR3 here is CASSEWVQGYEQYF. CDR3 coding DNA: TGTGCCAGCAGTGAGTGGGTACAGGGCTACGAGCAGTACTTC.

The CDR3 DNA reads as TGTGCCACCTCTAGCGGAAGCTCCTACAATGAGCAGTTCTTC. It codes for CATSSGSSYNEQFF. The rearrangement links TRBV10-3 to TRBJ2-1, with TRBD2 matching over 7 bases. The ends lost 10 bases at V and 0 bases at J; junction bases unmatched: 6. Germline V lookup: CDR1 ENHRY, CDR2 SYGVKD. CDR3 length equals 14 residues.

This sequence joins TRBV30 and TRBJ1-2, with D unresolved. Germline values: CDR1 GTSNPN, CDR2 SVGIG (reference sequence). The CDR3 has 11 amino acids. V lost 8 bases and J lost 7, with 14 bases in between. Here the CDR3 DNA reads TGTGCCGGAGGTAAAGGGAGTGGCTACACCTTC. Protein product: CAGGKGSGYTF.

V gene TRBV9 combines with J gene TRBJ2-7, with D possibly matching TRBD2 (6 bases). The ends were cut back, 0 bases at V and 6 bases at J, with 13 bases in the middle. Germline CDR1 and CDR2: SGDLS and YYNGEE. This CDR3 is built from 14 residues. CDR3 sequence: CASSVGSRDGEQYF. In nucleotides, the CDR3 is TGTGCCAGCAGCGTAGGATCGCGGGATGGCGAGCAGTACTTC.

V usage is TRBV5-5 and J usage is TRBJ2-2, with 7 bases aligning to TRBD1. Per the germline V gene, CDR1 is SGHKS and CDR2 is YYEKEE (reference sequence). The CDR3 consists of 16 residues. V shed 4 bases, J shed 0 bases, and the junction held 6 bases outside the gene matches. The DNA of the CDR3 is TGTGCCAGCAGCCTTGGGACAGTTTCGAACACCGGGGAGCTGTTTTTT. This gives the protein CASSLGTVSNTGELFF.

This sequence joins TRBV28 and TRBJ2-1, with 12 bases identical to TRBD2. This CDR3 is 16 amino acids long. V shed 2 bases and J 6 bases; nucleotides not matched to a gene: 5. Per the germline V gene, CDR1 is MDHEN and CDR2 is SYDVKM. CDR3 protein: CASSLRTSGRLNEQFF. CDR3 nucleotide sequence: TGTGCCAGCAGTTTACGAACTAGCGGGAGGCTCAATGAGCAGTTCTTC. The full variable domain, its missing parts supplied by reference TRBV28 and TRBJ2-1, is DVKVTQSSRYLVKRTGEKVFLECVQDMDHENMFWYRQDPGLGLRLIYFSYDVKMKEKGDIPEGYSVSREKKERFSLILESASTNQTSMYLCASSLRTSGRLNEQFFGPGTRLTVL.

J is TRBJ2-3 and V is TRBV4-2; 11 bases are a match to TRBD2. V lost 5 bases, J lost 4 bases, and 2 bases stayed unmatched. The germline CDR1 and CDR2 sequences are LGHNA and YNFKEQ. This CDR3 has 14 amino acids. CDR3 amino acids: CASSSGLAADTQYF. CDR3 nucleotides: TGTGCCAGCAGCTCGGGACTAGCGGCAGATACGCAGTATTTT.

This sequence joins TRBV28 and TRBJ1-1; D call uncertain. Looked up from germline, CDR1 is MDHEN and CDR2 is SYDVKM. The CDR3 runs 14 residues. Trimming stripped 5 bases from V and 3 bases from J, with 13 bases between. The DNA for the CDR3 is TGTGCCAGCAGTAAGGCACAGCGGTACACTGAAGCTTTCTTT. It encodes CASSKAQRYTEAFF.

The rearrangement joins TRBV7-9 to TRBJ2-7, with D possibly being TRBD2 (5 bases). The V and J ends lost 4 bases and 3 bases respectively, with 13 bases between them. CDR1 and CDR2 (germline): SEHNR, FQNEAQ (reference sequence). This CDR3 has 14 amino acids. The CDR3 reads CASSSTGGYYEQYF. The CDR3 DNA reads TGTGCCAGCAGCTCCACGGGCGGGTACTACGAGCAGTACTTC.

The rearrangement joins TRBV28 to TRBJ2-3; tentative D call: TRBD2 (6 bases). This CDR3 is built from 15 residues. The germline CDR1 and CDR2 sequences are MDHEN and SYDVKM. V lost 3 bases and J lost 2, with 12 bases in between. The CDR3 DNA reads as TGTGCCAGCAGTTTGGGGGGATATGCCACAGATACGCAGTATTTT. It yields the protein CASSLGGYATDTQYF.

This rearrangement joins TRBV7-2 to TRBJ1-2; D remains unclear. Trimming removed 3 bases from V and 2 bases from J, with 10 bases in between. The CDR3 contains 14 residues. The V gene's germline CDR1 is SGHTA and CDR2 FQGNSA. The CDR3 reads CASSLRRGNYGYTF. DNA for the CDR3: TGTGCCAGCAGCTTGCGGAGAGGGAACTATGGCTACACCTTC. Drawing the rest from reference TRBV7-2 and TRBJ1-2, the complete variable domain is GAGVSQSPSNKVTEKGKDVELRCDPISGHTALYWYRQSLGQGLEFLIYFQGNSAPDKSGLPSDRFSAERTGGSVSTLTIQRTQQEDSAVYLCASSLRRGNYGYTFGSGTRLTVV.